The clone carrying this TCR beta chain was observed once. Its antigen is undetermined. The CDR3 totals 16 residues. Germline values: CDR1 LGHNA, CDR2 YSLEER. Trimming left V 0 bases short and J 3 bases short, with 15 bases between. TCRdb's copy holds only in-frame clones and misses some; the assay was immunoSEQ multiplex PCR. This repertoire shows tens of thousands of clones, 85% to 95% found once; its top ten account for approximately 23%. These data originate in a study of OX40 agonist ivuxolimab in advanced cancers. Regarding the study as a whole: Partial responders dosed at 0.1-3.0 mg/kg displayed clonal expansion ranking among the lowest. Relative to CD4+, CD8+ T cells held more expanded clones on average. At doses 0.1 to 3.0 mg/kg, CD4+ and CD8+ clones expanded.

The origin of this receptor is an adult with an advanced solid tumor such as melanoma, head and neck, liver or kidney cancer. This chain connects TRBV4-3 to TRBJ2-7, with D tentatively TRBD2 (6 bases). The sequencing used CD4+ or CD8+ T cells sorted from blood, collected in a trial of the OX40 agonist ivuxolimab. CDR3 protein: CASSQEPAGTVYEQYF. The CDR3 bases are TGCGCCAGCAGCCAAGAGCCGGCGGGGACTGTCTACGAGCAGTACTTC.